The clone carrying this T cell receptor (beta chain) was recorded at least ten times. V lost 3 bases and J lost 1, with 16 bases in between. This CDR3 contains 16 residues. CDR1 is DFQATT, CDR2 SNEGSKA, per germline (reference sequence). TCR beta CDR3 sequences were amplified from RNA transcripts. First-round RT-PCR with HTBI primers amplified the TCR CDR3 region. TCRdb recomputed calls from the multiplex PCR reads with MiXCR, one row per CDR3 protein. The sample lists a few hundred thousand distinct CDR3 sequences; about 14% were seen once. These data belong to a study of T cells in Graves' hyperthyroidism and ophthalmopathy. Study as a whole: The initial diagnosis was the point when peripheral blood was collected, ahead of any treatment.

Investigators excluded patients with uncontrolled infection, other autoimmune disease, pregnancy or lactation. About 9.4 ml fresh peripheral blood yielded the PBMCs. The chain uses TRBV20-1 and TRBJ1-5, with a possible D match to TRBD1 (6 bases). This TCR came from a woman in her twenties or thirties with Graves' ophthalmopathy. The sample comprised blood. This CDR3 is CSASNGGRLSNQPQHF. In DNA form, the CDR3 reads TGCAGTGCTAGCAACGGGGGCAGGCTAAGCAATCAGCCCCAGCATTTT.